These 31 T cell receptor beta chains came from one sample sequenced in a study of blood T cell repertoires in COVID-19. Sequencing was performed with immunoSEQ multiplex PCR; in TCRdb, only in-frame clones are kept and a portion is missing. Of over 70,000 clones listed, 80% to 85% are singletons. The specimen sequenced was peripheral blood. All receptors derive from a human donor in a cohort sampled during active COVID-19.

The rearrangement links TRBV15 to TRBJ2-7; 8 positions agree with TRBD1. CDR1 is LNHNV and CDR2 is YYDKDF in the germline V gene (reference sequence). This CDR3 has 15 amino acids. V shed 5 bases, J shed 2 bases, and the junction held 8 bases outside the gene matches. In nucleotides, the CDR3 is TGTGCCACCAGCGACCGGGACAGGCGGACCTACGAGCAGTACTTC. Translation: CATSDRDRRTYEQYF.

The CDR3 nucleotides read TGCGCCAGCAGTGAGTCGAGGCAAGCAGAGACCCAGTACTTC. Its translation is CASSESRQAETQYF. The rearrangement links TRBV10-2 to TRBJ2-5; D remains ambiguous. CDR3 length: 14 residues. CDR1 is WSHSY, CDR2 SAAADI, per germline. The V gene lost 0 bases and the J gene lost 4 bases, with 9 bases spanning the gap.

The CDR3 here is CASMGLAGPQNTGELFF. In DNA, the CDR3 is TGTGCCAGCATGGGGCTAGCGGGGCCACAGAACACCGGGGAGCTGTTTTTT. The gene calls are TRBV27 and TRBJ2-2; 9 bases are shared with TRBD2. The CDR3 extends over 17 amino acids. Per the germline V gene, CDR1 is MNHEY and CDR2 is SMNVEV (reference sequence). V lost 7 bases and J lost 1; bases outside the gene matches: 10.

The DNA for the CDR3 is TGTGCCAGCAGCTTTAGCGGGGGGGCTTACGAGCAGTACTTC. It is translated as CASSFSGGAYEQYF. V is TRBV5-4 and J is TRBJ2-7; 11 nucleotides match TRBD2. From germline, CDR1 is SGHNT and CDR2 YYREEE (reference sequence). Trimming took 2 bases from V and 4 from J; bases not matched to a gene: 2. The CDR3 extends over 14 amino acids.

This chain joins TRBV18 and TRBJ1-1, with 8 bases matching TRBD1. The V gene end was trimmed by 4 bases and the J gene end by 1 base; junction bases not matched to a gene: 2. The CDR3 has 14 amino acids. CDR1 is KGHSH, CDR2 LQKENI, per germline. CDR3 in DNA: TGTGCCAGCTCACTCGGACAGGGGAACACTGAAGCTTTCTTT. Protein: CASSLGQGNTEAFF.

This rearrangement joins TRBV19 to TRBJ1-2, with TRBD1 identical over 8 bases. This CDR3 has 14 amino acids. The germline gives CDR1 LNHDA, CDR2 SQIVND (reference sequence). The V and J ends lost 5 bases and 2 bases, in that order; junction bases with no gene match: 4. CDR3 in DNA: TGTGCCAGTAGTCCCCGGACAGGGAACTATGGCTACACCTTC. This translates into CASSPRTGNYGYTF.

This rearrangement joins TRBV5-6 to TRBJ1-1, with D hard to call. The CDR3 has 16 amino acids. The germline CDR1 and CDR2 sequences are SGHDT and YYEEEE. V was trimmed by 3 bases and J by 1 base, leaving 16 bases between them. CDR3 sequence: CASSSILDMPNTEAFF. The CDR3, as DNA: TGTGCCAGCAGCTCCATCCTCGACATGCCGAACACTGAAGCTTTCTTT.

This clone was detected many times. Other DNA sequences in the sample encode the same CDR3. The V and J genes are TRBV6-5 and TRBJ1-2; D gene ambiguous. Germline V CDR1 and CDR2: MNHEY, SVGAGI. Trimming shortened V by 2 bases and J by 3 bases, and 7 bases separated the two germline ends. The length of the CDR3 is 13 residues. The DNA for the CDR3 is TGTGCCAGCAGTTACGGCCGGGACTATGGCTACACCTTC. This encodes CASSYGRDYGYTF.

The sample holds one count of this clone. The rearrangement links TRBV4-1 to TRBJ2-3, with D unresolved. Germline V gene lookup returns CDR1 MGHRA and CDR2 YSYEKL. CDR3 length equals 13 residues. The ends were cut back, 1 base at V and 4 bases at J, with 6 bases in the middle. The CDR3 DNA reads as TGCGCCAGCAGCCAAGTCGGTTCAGATACGCAGTATTTT. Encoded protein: CASSQVGSDTQYF.

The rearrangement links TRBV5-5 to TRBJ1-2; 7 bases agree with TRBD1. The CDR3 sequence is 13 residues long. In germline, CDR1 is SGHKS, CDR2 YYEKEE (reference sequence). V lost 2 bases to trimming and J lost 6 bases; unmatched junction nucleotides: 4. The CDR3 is CASSFLQGNGYTF. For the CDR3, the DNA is TGTGCCAGCAGCTTTCTACAGGGGAATGGCTACACCTTC.

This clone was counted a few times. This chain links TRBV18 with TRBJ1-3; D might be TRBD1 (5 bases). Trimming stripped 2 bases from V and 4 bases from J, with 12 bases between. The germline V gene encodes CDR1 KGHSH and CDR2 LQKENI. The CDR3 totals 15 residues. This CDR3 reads CASSPGETDGNTIYF. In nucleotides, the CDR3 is TGTGCCAGCTCACCAGGCGAGACAGACGGAAACACCATATATTTT. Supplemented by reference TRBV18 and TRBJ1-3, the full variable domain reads NAGVMQNPRHLVRRRGQEARLRCSPMKGHSHVYWYRQLPEEGLKFMVYLQKENIIDESGMPKERFSAEFPKEGPSILRIQQVVRGDSAAYFCASSPGETDGNTIYFGEGSWLTVV.

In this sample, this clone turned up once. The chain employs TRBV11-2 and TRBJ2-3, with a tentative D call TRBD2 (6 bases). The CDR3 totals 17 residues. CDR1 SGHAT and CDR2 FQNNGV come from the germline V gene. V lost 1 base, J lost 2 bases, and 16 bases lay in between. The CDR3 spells CASSLAWRRGSTDTQYF. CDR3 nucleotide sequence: TGTGCCAGCAGCTTAGCGTGGAGGCGGGGTTCCACAGATACGCAGTATTTT.

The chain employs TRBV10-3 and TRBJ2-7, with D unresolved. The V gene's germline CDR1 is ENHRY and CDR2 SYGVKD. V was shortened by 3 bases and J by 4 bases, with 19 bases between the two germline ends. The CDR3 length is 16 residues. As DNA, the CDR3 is TGTGCCATCAGTGAAGCGCTAGAGTCCAGCCGTTACGAGCAGTACTTC. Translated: CAISEALESSRYEQYF.

The CDR3 loop reads CASSLAGGDWTF. The CDR3 DNA reads as TGTGCCAGCAGCTTAGCGGGGGGGGACTGGACCTTC. The rearrangement uses TRBV7-6 and TRBJ1-2; TRBD1 might be the D (5 bases). This CDR3 is 12 amino acids long. Germline V gene lookup returns CDR1 SGHVS and CDR2 FNYEAQ. V gave up 0 bases and J gave up 14 bases, with 13 bases separating them.

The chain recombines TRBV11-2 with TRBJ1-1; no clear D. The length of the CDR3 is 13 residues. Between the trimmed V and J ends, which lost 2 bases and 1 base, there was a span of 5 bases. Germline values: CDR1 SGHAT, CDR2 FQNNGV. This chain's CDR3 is CASSLKRNTEAFF. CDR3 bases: TGTGCCAGCAGCTTAAAGAGGAACACTGAAGCTTTCTTT.

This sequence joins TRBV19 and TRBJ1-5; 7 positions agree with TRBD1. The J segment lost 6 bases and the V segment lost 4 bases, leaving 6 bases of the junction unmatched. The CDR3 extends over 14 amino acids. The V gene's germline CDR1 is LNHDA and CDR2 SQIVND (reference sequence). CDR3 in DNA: TGTGCCAGTAGTACGGACAGGTGGGGTCAGCCCCAGCATTTT. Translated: CASSTDRWGQPQHF.

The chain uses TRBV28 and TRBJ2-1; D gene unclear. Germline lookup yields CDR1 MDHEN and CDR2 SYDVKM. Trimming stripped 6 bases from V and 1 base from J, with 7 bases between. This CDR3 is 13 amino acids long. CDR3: CASRAPSYNEQFF. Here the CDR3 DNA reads TGTGCCAGCAGAGCCCCGTCCTACAATGAGCAGTTCTTC.

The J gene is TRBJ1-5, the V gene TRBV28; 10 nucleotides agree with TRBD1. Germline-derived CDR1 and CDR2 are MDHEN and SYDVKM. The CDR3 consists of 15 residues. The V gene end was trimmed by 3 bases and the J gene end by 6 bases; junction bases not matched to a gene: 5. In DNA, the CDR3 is TGTGCCAGCAGTTTGAGGGGACAGGGGATTCAGCCCCAGCATTTT. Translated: CASSLRGQGIQPQHF.

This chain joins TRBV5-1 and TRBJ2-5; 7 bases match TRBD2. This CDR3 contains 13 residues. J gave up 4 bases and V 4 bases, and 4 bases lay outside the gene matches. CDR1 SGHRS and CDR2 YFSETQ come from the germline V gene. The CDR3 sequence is CASSTGGVETQYF. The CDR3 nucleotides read TGCGCCAGCAGCACTGGGGGGGTAGAGACCCAGTACTTC.

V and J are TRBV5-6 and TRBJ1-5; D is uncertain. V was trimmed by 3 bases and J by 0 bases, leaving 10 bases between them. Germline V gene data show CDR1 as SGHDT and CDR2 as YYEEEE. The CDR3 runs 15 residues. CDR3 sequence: CASSSRYNSNQPQHF. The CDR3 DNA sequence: TGTGCCAGCAGCTCCAGGTACAATAGCAATCAGCCCCAGCATTTT.

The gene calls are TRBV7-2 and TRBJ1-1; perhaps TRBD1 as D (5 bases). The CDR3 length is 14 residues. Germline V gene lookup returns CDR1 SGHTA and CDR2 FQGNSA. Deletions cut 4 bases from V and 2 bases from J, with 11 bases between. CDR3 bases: TGTGCCAGCAGCTACGCGGACACAAACACTGAAGCTTTCTTT. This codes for CASSYADTNTEAFF. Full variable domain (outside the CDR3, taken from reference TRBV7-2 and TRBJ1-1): GAGVSQSPSNKVTEKGKDVELRCDPISGHTALYWYRQSLGQGLEFLIYFQGNSAPDKSGLPSDRFSAERTGGSVSTLTIQRTQQEDSAVYLCASSYADTNTEAFFGQGTRLTVV.

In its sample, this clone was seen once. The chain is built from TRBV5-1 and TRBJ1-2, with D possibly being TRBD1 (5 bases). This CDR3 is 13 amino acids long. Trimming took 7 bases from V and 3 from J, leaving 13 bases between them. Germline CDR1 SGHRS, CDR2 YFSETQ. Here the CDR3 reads CASGEGADYGYTF. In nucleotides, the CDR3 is TGCGCCAGCGGCGAAGGGGCTGACTATGGCTACACCTTC.

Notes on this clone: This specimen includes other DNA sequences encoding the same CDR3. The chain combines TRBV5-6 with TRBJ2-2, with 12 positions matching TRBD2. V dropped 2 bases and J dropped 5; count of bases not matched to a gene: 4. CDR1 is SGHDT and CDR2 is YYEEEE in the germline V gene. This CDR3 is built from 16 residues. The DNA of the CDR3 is TGTGCCAGCAGCTTCGGACTAGCGGGGTTGACCGGGGAGCTGTTTTTT. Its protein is CASSFGLAGLTGELFF.

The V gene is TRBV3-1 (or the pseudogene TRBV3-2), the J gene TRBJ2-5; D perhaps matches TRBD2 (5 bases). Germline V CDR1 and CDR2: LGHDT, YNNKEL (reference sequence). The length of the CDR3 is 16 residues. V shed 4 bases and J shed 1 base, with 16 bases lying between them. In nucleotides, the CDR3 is TGTGCCAGCAGCCTGCCCCTTCCGCGGGTCCAAGAGACCCAGTACTTC. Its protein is CASSLPLPRVQETQYF.

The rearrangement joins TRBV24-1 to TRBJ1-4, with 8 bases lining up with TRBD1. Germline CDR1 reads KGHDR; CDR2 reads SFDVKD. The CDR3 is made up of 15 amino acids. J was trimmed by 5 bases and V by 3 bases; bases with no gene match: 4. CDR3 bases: TGTGCCACCAGTGATCCGACAGGGGAAAATGAAAAACTGTTTTTT. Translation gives CATSDPTGENEKLFF.

CDR3 sequence (DNA): TGTGCCAGCAGCCAAATCGGACAATCCTACAATGAGCAGTTCTTC. The encoded protein is CASSQIGQSYNEQFF. V is TRBV3-1 (or the pseudogene TRBV3-2) and J is TRBJ2-1, with D possibly being TRBD1 (5 bases). The V end was cut by 2 bases, the J end by 1 base, with 9 bases between. This CDR3 spans 15 amino acids. Germline values: CDR1 LGHDT, CDR2 YNNKEL (reference sequence).

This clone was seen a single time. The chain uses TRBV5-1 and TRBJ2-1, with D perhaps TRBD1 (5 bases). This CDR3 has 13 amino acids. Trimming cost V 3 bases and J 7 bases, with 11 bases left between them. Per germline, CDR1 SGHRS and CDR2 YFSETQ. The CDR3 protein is CASSSPRQNEQFF. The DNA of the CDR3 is TGCGCCAGCAGCTCCCCCCGACAGAATGAGCAGTTCTTC.

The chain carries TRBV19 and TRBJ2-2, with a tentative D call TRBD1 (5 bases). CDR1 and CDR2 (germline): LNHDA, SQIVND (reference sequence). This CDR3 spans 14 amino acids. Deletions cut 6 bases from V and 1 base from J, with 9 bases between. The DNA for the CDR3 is TGTGCCAGTAGGGACATTATGAACACCGGGGAGCTGTTTTTT. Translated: CASRDIMNTGELFF.

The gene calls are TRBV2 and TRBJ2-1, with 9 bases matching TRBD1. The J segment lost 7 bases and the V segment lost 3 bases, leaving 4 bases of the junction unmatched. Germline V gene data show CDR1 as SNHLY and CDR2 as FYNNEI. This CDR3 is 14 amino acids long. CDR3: CASSDYRGRNEQFF. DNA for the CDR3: TGTGCCAGCAGTGATTACAGGGGGCGAAATGAGCAGTTCTTC.

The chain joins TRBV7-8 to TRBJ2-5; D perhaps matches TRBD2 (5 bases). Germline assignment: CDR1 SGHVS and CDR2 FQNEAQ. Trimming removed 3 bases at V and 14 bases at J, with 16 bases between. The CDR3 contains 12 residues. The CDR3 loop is CASSFPDWRSYF. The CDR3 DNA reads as TGTGCCAGCAGCTTCCCCGACTGGAGGAGCTACTTC.

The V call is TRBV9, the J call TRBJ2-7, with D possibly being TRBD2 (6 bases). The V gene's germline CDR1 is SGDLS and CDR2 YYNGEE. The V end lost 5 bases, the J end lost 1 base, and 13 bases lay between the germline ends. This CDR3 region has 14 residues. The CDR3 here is CASSDSSASYEQYF. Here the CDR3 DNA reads TGTGCCAGCAGTGACTCTAGCGCATCCTACGAGCAGTACTTC.